Listed below are T cell receptor beta chains from one sample, sequenced in a study of T cell responses to AZD1222 COVID-19 vaccine. Repertoires were generated with immunoSEQ multiplex PCR, while TCRdb's copy carries only in-frame clones and drops some. The sample holds 110,000 to 150,000 clones; approximately 92% are singletons and the top ten take under 2%. The material was peripheral blood, obtained on day 0 of AZD1222 vaccination. These receptors all come from an adult in good health. Each CDR3 is given with its conserved first and last residue. The order of the fields is J gene, V gene, CDR3 protein.

j_call: TRBJ1-3; v_call: TRBV2; cdr3_aa: CASRGDGFSGNTIYF
j_call: TRBJ2-2; v_call: TRBV30; cdr3_aa: CAWSATRTSGYTGELFF
j_call: TRBJ1-4; v_call: TRBV3-1/TRBV3-2; cdr3_aa: CASSRRQATNEKLFF
j_call: TRBJ2-2; v_call: TRBV7-2; cdr3_aa: CASSYSTGELFF
j_call: TRBJ1-1; v_call: TRBV14; cdr3_aa: CASSPPGQGARTEAFF
j_call: TRBJ2-3; v_call: TRBV4-1; cdr3_aa: CASSQVFGSGNTDTQYF
j_call: TRBJ2-1; v_call: TRBV6-5; cdr3_aa: CASRNEASGAVGFF
j_call: TRBJ1-1; v_call: TRBV14; cdr3_aa: CASSPTGRGNTEAFF
j_call: TRBJ1-2; v_call: TRBV2; cdr3_aa: CASNGLGEVYGYTF
j_call: TRBJ2-2; v_call: TRBV2; cdr3_aa: CASERENTGELFF
j_call: TRBJ2-7; v_call: TRBV18; cdr3_aa: CASSPMVEQYF
j_call: TRBJ1-4; v_call: TRBV2; cdr3_aa: CASSDRGKEKLFF
j_call: TRBJ1-2; v_call: TRBV2; cdr3_aa: CASNPLQGALGGYTF
j_call: TRBJ2-3; v_call: TRBV10-2; cdr3_aa: CASSEADTQYF
j_call: TRBJ2-7; v_call: TRBV7-2; cdr3_aa: CASSQSSGAYEQYF
j_call: TRBJ1-4; v_call: TRBV2; cdr3_aa: CASSKEQTVREKLFF
j_call: TRBJ1-1; v_call: TRBV29-1; cdr3_aa: CSANRERGDAFF
j_call: TRBJ1-3; v_call: TRBV6-5; cdr3_aa: CASRPTGVGNTIYF
j_call: TRBJ2-7; v_call: TRBV11-2; cdr3_aa: CASSSLTGGRRYEQYF
j_call: TRBJ1-2; v_call: TRBV5-1; cdr3_aa: CASSSGQGALRGYTF
j_call: TRBJ2-1; v_call: TRBV7-6; cdr3_aa: CASSPSQGKYNEQFF
j_call: TRBJ1-5; v_call: TRBV2; cdr3_aa: CASRNRDQPQHF
j_call: TRBJ2-1; v_call: TRBV11-2; cdr3_aa: CASSRSRSLLAGGPGEQFF
j_call: TRBJ1-2; v_call: TRBV12-3/TRBV12-4; cdr3_aa: CASRDLRMSYTF
j_call: TRBJ1-4; v_call: TRBV2; cdr3_aa: CATGIQGLNEKLFF
j_call: TRBJ1-6; v_call: TRBV20-1; cdr3_aa: CSALAQSPLHF
j_call: TRBJ1-1; v_call: TRBV4-1; cdr3_aa: CASSPLKGNTEAFF
j_call: TRBJ2-3; v_call: TRBV3-1/TRBV3-2; cdr3_aa: CASSLGTSGTDTQYF
j_call: TRBJ2-7; v_call: TRBV7-3; cdr3_aa: CASSETSGRAGEQYF
j_call: TRBJ2-1; v_call: TRBV7-8; cdr3_aa: CASSPERRYEQFF
j_call: TRBJ2-1; v_call: TRBV9; cdr3_aa: CASSVVAGHSYNEQFF
j_call: TRBJ2-7; v_call: TRBV11-1; cdr3_aa: CASSTRTSGSYEQYF
j_call: TRBJ2-3; v_call: TRBV11-2; cdr3_aa: CASSRSGGADTQYF
j_call: TRBJ1-6; v_call: TRBV6-5; cdr3_aa: CASSSKGGRNSPLHF
j_call: TRBJ1-1; v_call: TRBV15; cdr3_aa: CATSIGANTEAFF